This TCR beta chain was captured by sequencing in a study of spatial heterogeneity in lung cancer. Notes on the study in general: Resection blood, more than follow-up blood, showed ubiquitous expanded tumor TCRs.

Noted time point: sample taken at primary tumor resection. Whole RNA, isolated from tumor, nontumor lung or frozen PBMC, was sequenced without prior sorting. On each TCR cDNA molecule, a unique molecular identifier was present. TCRdb passed the 5' RACE reads through MiXCR, listing each CDR3 protein once. The repertoire holds tens of thousands of distinct CDR3 sequences, with about 12% as singletons. Per germline, CDR1 SGHTA and CDR2 FQGNSA. The CDR3 is 13 amino acids. Trimming at V came to 11 bases and at J to 4 bases, leaving 8 bases not matched to a gene. In its sample, this clonotype was seen a few times. Its matching antigen is unknown.

The chain carries TRBV7-2 and TRBJ1-1; 9 bases line up with TRBD1. The sample here was PBMCs, taken at surgery. The source of this sequence is a male donor with early-stage non-small cell lung cancer. This CDR3 is CAGRTGAATEAFF. The CDR3 coding sequence is TGTGCCGGAAGGACAGGGGCGGCCACTGAAGCTTTCTTT.